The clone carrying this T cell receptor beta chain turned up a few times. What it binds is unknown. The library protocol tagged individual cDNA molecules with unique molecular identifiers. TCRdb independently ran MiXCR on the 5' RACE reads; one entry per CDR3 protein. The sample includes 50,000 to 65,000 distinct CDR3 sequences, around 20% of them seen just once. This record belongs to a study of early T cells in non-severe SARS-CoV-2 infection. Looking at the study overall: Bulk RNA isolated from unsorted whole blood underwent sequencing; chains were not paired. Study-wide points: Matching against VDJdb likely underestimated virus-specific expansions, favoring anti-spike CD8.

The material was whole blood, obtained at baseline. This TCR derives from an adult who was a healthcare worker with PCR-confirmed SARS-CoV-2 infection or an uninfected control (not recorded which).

Here the CDR3 DNA reads TGTGCCAGCAGTGAACGGGGGCGCGGCACTGAAGCTTTCTTT. Its translation: CASSERGRGTEAFF. This sequence joins TRBV6-1 and TRBJ1-1, with D perhaps TRBD1 (6 bases). V lost 2 bases and J lost 4, with 11 bases in between. Germline CDR1 MNHNS, CDR2 SASEGT. This CDR3 has 14 amino acids.